The 21 T cell receptor beta chains listed next were all sequenced from one sample in a study of shared clonotypes between healthy human individuals. TCRdb's table, derived via immunoSEQ multiplex PCR, lists solely in-frame clones and lacks some. The sample has roughly 500,000 clones, around 85% seen once; the top ten hold about an eighth. The sequenced material came from PBMCs. The receptors come from a woman between 35 and 50 years old in good health. Some clones in this sample may be carry-over from other donors' samples.

This chain connects TRBV30 to TRBJ2-1; D is undetermined. The ends were cut back, 1 base at V and 2 bases at J, with 9 bases in the middle. The length of the CDR3 is 14 residues. Germline CDR1 reads GTSNPN; CDR2 reads SVGIG (reference sequence). The CDR3 nucleotides are TGTGCCTGGAGTGGCCCTGGACCCTACAATGAGCAGTTCTTC. Protein: CAWSGPGPYNEQFF.

The chain is built from TRBV30 and TRBJ2-3, with TRBD2 matching 7 bases. Germline CDR1 GTSNPN, CDR2 SVGIG (reference sequence). The J segment lost 1 base and the V segment lost 0 bases, leaving 1 base of the junction unmatched. There are 14 residues in the CDR3. CDR3 sequence reads: CAWSVTSGTDTQYF. For the CDR3, the DNA is TGTGCCTGGAGTGTAACTAGCGGCACAGATACGCAGTATTTT.

This chain uses TRBV7-9 with TRBJ1-1, with 10 positions matching TRBD1. After removal of 5 bases from V and 4 bases from J, the junction contained 10 bases not matched to a gene. The CDR3 runs 16 residues. Germline CDR1 is SEHNR and CDR2 is FQNEAQ (reference sequence). The chain's CDR3 is CASSLATGTGVTEAFF. The DNA for the CDR3 is TGTGCCAGCAGCCTCGCAACCGGGACAGGGGTCACTGAAGCTTTCTTT. Looking up the rest from reference TRBV7-9 and TRBJ1-1 gives the full variable domain: DTGVSQNPRHKITKRGQNVTFRCDPISEHNRLYWYRQTLGQGPEFLTYFQNEAQLEKSRLLSDRFSAERPKGSFSTLEIQRTEQGDSAMYLCASSLATGTGVTEAFFGQGTRLTVV.

J is TRBJ1-5 and V is TRBV28; possible D gene TRBD1, 5 bases. Deletions cut 5 bases from V and 3 bases from J, with 14 bases between. Looked up from germline, CDR1 is MDHEN and CDR2 is SYDVKM. The CDR3 length is 15 residues. CDR3 nucleotide sequence: TGTGCCAGCAGTGATCAAGGGGCCCCCAATCAGCCCCAGCATTTT. This translates into CASSDQGAPNQPQHF.

This chain joins TRBV5-1 and TRBJ2-7, with TRBD1 matching over 8 bases. CDR1 is SGHRS and CDR2 is YFSETQ in the germline V gene. The CDR3 spans 14 residues. V lost 2 bases to trimming and J lost 3 bases; unmatched junction nucleotides: 4. CDR3 sequence (DNA): TGCGCCAGCAGCTTCTCAGGGGGCCGCTACGAGCAGTACTTC. Amino acid sequence: CASSFSGGRYEQYF.

The chain recombines TRBV6-6 with TRBJ1-2; D call uncertain. Germline V gene data show CDR1 as MNHNY and CDR2 as SVGAGI (reference sequence). V lost 5 bases and J lost 3, with 10 bases in between. The CDR3 spans 13 residues. CDR3 loop: CASSQQRHYGYTF. CDR3 bases: TGTGCCAGCAGTCAACAGAGGCACTATGGCTACACCTTC.

As regards this clone: Since a far larger clone is one base different, this is likely a read error. Other DNA sequences in the same sample also yield this CDR3. The CDR3 protein is CASSVAPYGLAGTYEQYF. Here the CDR3 DNA reads TGTGCTAGCAGCGTAGCCCCCTATGGACTAGCGGGAACCTACGAGCAGTACTTC. The chain uses TRBV9 and TRBJ2-7; TRBD2 agrees at 12 bases. Germline CDR1 is SGDLS and CDR2 is YYNGEE. The CDR3 loop spans 18 amino acids.

As to this clone: Additional DNA sequences in this sample encode the identical CDR3. This chain joins TRBV7-3 and TRBJ2-1; 8 bases match TRBD2. CDR1 is SGHTA and CDR2 is FQGTGA in the germline V gene. The CDR3 runs 15 residues. J lost 2 bases, V lost 5 bases, and 5 bases had no gene match. CDR3 DNA sequence: TGTGCCAGCAGCCCTGGACTAGCCGCCTACAATGAGCAGTTCTTC. It specifies CASSPGLAAYNEQFF.

The count of this clone is one. This rearrangement joins TRBV7-2 to TRBJ2-6, with D unresolved. CDR3 size: 16 residues. Germline CDR1 reads SGHTA; CDR2 reads FQGNSA. Trimming removed 5 bases at V and 4 bases at J, with 15 bases between. As DNA, the CDR3 is TGTGCCAGCAGCCTCAGGACCTCGGCGGGGGCCAACGTCCTGACTTTC. It codes for CASSLRTSAGANVLTF. Full variable domain (outside the CDR3, taken from reference TRBV7-2 and TRBJ2-6): GAGVSQSPSNKVTEKGKDVELRCDPISGHTALYWYRQSLGQGLEFLIYFQGNSAPDKSGLPSDRFSAERTGGSVSTLTIQRTQQEDSAVYLCASSLRTSAGANVLTFGAGSRLTVL.

The V gene is TRBV18, the J gene TRBJ2-7; D could derive from TRBD1 or TRBD2 (7 bases each). Trimming removed 9 bases at V and 10 bases at J, with 13 bases between. The CDR3 is made up of 10 amino acids. CDR1 and CDR2 (germline): KGHSH, LQKENI. DNA for the CDR3: TGTGCCAGGGGAGGGACAGTACAGTACTTC. Protein product: CARGGTVQYF.

This sequence joins TRBV5-1 and TRBJ1-2, with TRBD1 matching 7 bases. CDR1 is SGHRS, CDR2 YFSETQ, per germline. After removal of 0 bases from V and 6 bases from J, the junction contained 8 bases not matched to a gene. This CDR3 has 15 residues. This CDR3 is CASSLGEGARDGYTF. The CDR3 DNA reads as TGCGCCAGCAGCTTGGGCGAGGGGGCGCGCGATGGCTACACCTTC.

This clone was seen a single time. This chain joins TRBV5-1 and TRBJ2-2, with D perhaps matching TRBD2 (6 bases). Trimming removed 2 bases at V and 4 bases at J, with 12 bases between. Germline-derived CDR1 and CDR2 are SGHRS and YFSETQ. This CDR3 is built from 15 residues. DNA for the CDR3: TGCGCCAGCAGCTTAAGGGAGGAGGGCACCGGGGAGCTGTTTTTT. The encoded protein is CASSLREEGTGELFF.

The rearrangement links TRBV10-3 to TRBJ2-5; D unclear. The CDR3 totals 14 residues. Per germline, CDR1 ENHRY and CDR2 SYGVKD. Deletions cut 1 base from V and 10 bases from J, with 16 bases between. The CDR3 here is CAISELVGPSGQYF. In nucleotides, the CDR3 is TGTGCCATCAGTGAGTTGGTTGGGCCCTCGGGCCAGTACTTC.

This clone was detected only a few times. Only one base separates this from a far larger clonotype, so it likely reflects a read error. The sample carries other DNA sequences with the same CDR3. In DNA form, the CDR3 reads TGTGCCAGCAGTGAGAGCGGGACAGGGGGCAACGAGCAGTACTTC. It is translated as CASSESGTGGNEQYF. The chain links TRBV6-1 to TRBJ2-7; TRBD1 matches 12 bases. The CDR3 has 15 residues. V lost 3 bases, J lost 5 bases, and 5 bases stayed unmatched. CDR1 is MNHNS, CDR2 SASEGT, per germline.

The V gene is TRBV20-1, the J gene TRBJ1-2; D not resolved. The CDR3 sequence is 11 residues long. V was cut by 6 bases and J by 7 bases, with 12 bases left in between. Germline CDR1 and CDR2: DFQATT and SNEGSKA (reference sequence). The CDR3 here is CSARHLGGYTF. The CDR3 DNA is TGCAGTGCAAGACACCTTGGTGGCTACACCTTC.

The gene calls are TRBV19 and TRBJ2-7, with a weak D call TRBD1 (6 bases). The CDR3 is made up of 12 amino acids. CDR1 and CDR2 (germline): LNHDA, SQIVND (reference sequence). The V gene lost 6 bases and the J gene lost 6 bases, with 12 bases spanning the gap. The CDR3, as DNA: TGTGCCAGTAGCCTTGGGGGCTGCGAGCAGTACTTC. Residues: CASSLGGCEQYF.

The chain carries TRBV7-9 and TRBJ2-1; TRBD2 matches 14 bases. The CDR3 runs 16 residues. Unmatched junction bases numbered 1, after V lost 4 bases and J lost 2 bases. CDR1 and CDR2 (germline): SEHNR, FQNEAQ (reference sequence). The CDR3 sequence is CASSSTSGRAYNEQFF. CDR3 nucleotide sequence: TGTGCCAGCAGCTCGACTAGCGGGAGGGCCTACAATGAGCAGTTCTTC.

This chain uses TRBV7-9 with TRBJ2-4; tentatively, D is TRBD1 or TRBD2 (7 bases each). Deletions cut 2 bases from V and 8 bases from J, with 13 bases between. The CDR3 runs to 14 residues. Germline V CDR1 and CDR2: SEHNR, FQNEAQ (reference sequence). This CDR3 is CASSLTGEGDIQYF. The CDR3, as DNA: TGTGCCAGCAGCTTAACAGGGGAGGGGGACATTCAGTACTTC.

This chain links TRBV13 with TRBJ2-7; 9 bases line up with TRBD1. Looked up from germline, CDR1 is PRHDT and CDR2 is FYEKMQ (reference sequence). This CDR3 region has 16 residues. V was clipped by 5 bases and J by 6 bases; unmatched bases: 14. In DNA form, the CDR3 reads TGTGCCAGCAGCATGACGCCGGGACAGGGTACCCTCGAGCAGTACTTC. As protein: CASSMTPGQGTLEQYF.

Points on this clone: A far larger clone is only one base removed, so a read error is likely. Other DNA sequences in the sample encode the same CDR3. The chain combines TRBV4-3 with TRBJ2-2, with D possibly matching TRBD1 (5 bases). V lost 0 bases to trimming and J lost 2 bases, with 10 bases between them. In germline, CDR1 is LGHNA, CDR2 YSLEER. This CDR3 is built from 16 residues. CDR3 nucleotides: TGCGCCAGCAGCCAAGAGAAGGGGCCTAACACCGGGGAGCTGTTTTTT. Its protein is CASSQEKGPNTGELFF.

The rearrangement links TRBV2 to TRBJ2-5; TRBD1 matches 7 bases. Germline V gene sequence: CDR1 SNHLY, CDR2 FYNNEI. This CDR3 is built from 13 residues. The J segment lost 2 bases and the V segment lost 10 bases, leaving 7 bases of the junction unmatched. CDR3 residues: CATHGTAQETQYF. The DNA of the CDR3 is TGTGCCACCCATGGGACAGCGCAAGAGACCCAGTACTTC.